This TCR beta chain stems from a study of kidney transplant recipient with SARS-CoV-2 infection. This clonotype was counted many times. The CDR3 runs 15 residues. Germline V gene data show CDR1 as SGHTA and CDR2 as FQGNSA. Trimming removed 1 base at V and 1 base at J, with 10 bases between. TCRdb passed the reads through MiXCR, listing each CDR3 protein once. The sample lists fewer than 250,000 distinct CDR3 sequences, more than 25% seen once, with nearly 7.5% in the top ten. The clonotype was recovered from a male patient aged 25 to 39 who had COVID-19 and was a kidney transplant recipient. The graft donor may have given rise to some T cells. V usage is TRBV7-2 and J usage is TRBJ1-1; no firm D call. Sequences were derived from a blood sample, sampled at baseline and between days 110 and 120 from a kidney transplant recipient. The CDR3 coding sequence is TGTGCCAGCAGCTTAGGGACGGGGAGGAACACTGAAGCTTTCTTT. Its translation is CASSLGTGRNTEAFF.